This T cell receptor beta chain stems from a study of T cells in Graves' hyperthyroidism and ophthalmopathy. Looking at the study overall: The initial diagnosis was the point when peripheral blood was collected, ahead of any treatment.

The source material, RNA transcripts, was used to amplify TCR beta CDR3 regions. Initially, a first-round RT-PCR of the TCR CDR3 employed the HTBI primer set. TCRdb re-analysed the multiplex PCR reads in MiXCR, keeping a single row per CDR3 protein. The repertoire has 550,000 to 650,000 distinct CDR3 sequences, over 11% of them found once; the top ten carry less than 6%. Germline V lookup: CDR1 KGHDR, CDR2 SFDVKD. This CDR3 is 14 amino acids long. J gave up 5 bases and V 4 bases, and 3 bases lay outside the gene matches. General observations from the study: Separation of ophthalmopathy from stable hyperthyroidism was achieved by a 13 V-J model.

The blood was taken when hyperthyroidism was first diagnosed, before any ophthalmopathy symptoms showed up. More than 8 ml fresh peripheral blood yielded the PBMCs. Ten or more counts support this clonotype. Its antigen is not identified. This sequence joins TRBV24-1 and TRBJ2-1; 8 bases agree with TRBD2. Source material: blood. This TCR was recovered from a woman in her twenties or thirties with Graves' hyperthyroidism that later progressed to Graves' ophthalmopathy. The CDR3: CATSDPGLDNEQFF. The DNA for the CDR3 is TGTGCCACCAGTGACCCGGGACTAGACAATGAGCAGTTCTTC.